Below, 5 T cell receptor beta chains from the same sample are listed, as sequenced in a study of blood T cell repertoires in COVID-19. Produced via immunoSEQ multiplex PCR; TCRdb's table is partial and in-frame only. The sample has around 120,000 clones; roughly 90% are singletons. Sequences were obtained from peripheral blood. All receptors come from a woman aged 55-69 years with COVID-19, enrolled during active disease.

This chain uses TRBV19 with TRBJ2-7; D gene unclear. V lost 3 bases and J 4 bases, leaving 13 bases between the germline ends. This CDR3 has 14 amino acids. Germline V gene data show CDR1 as LNHDA and CDR2 as SQIVND (reference sequence). CDR3 region: CASSMSVFGYEQYF. The CDR3 DNA is TGTGCCAGTAGTATGTCCGTCTTCGGGTACGAGCAGTACTTC.

The genes are TRBV12-3 or TRBV12-4 and TRBJ1-5; D perhaps matches TRBD1 (6 bases). Trimming cost V 1 base and J 15 bases, with 13 bases left between them. This CDR3 comprises 12 residues. CDR3 loop: CASSLGQVGWHF. The CDR3 DNA follows: TGTGCCAGCAGTTTAGGACAGGTGGGGTGGCATTTT.

This chain joins TRBV7-9 and TRBJ2-7, with a weak D call TRBD2 (5 bases). The germline CDR1 and CDR2 sequences are SEHNR and FQNEAQ (reference sequence). V lost 5 bases to trimming and J lost 3 bases, with 8 bases between them. The CDR3 extends over 12 amino acids. CDR3 coding DNA: TGTGCCAGCAGCAAACTAGGCTACGAGCAGTACTTC. Its protein is CASSKLGYEQYF.

This chain connects TRBV6-5 to TRBJ2-4, with D perhaps TRBD1 (6 bases). The CDR3 runs 15 residues. Trimming left V 8 bases short and J 3 bases short, with 17 bases between. Per germline, CDR1 MNHEY and CDR2 SVGAGI. DNA for the CDR3: TGTGCCAGCGCCCCTGGGGGCAGCCTCAAAAACATTCAGTACTTC. As protein: CASAPGGSLKNIQYF.

The chain recombines TRBV3-1 (or the pseudogene TRBV3-2) with TRBJ1-2; 8 nucleotides agree with TRBD1. The CDR3 length is 19 residues. CDR1 LGHDT and CDR2 YNNKEL come from the germline V gene (reference sequence). The V segment lost 2 bases and the J segment 10 bases; nucleotides outside the gene matches: 24. The CDR3 nucleotides are TGTGCCAGCAGCCAATCTTATCTGGGACAGGACCGCTATGGCTACACCTACACCTTC. Its protein product is CASSQSYLGQDRYGYTYTF.